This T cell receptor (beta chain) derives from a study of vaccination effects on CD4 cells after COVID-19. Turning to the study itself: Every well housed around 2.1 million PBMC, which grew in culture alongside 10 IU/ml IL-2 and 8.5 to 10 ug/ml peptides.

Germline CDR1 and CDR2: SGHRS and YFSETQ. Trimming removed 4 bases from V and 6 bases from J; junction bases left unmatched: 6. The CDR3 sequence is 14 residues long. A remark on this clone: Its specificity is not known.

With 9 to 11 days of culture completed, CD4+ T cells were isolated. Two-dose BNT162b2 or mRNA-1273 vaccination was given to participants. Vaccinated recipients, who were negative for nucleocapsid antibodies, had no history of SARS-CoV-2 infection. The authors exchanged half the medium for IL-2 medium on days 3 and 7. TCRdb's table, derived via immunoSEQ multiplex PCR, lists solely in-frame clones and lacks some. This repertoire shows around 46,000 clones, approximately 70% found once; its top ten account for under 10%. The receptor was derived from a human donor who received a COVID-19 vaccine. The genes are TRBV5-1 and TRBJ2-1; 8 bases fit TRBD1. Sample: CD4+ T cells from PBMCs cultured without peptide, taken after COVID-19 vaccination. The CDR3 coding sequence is TGCGCCAGCAGCGTACAAACAGGGGGCAATGAGCAGTTCTTC. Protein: CASSVQTGGNEQFF.